A selection of T cell receptor beta chains follows, all from one sample in a study of control samples from healthy donors and cancer patients. Sequencing was performed with immunoSEQ multiplex PCR; in TCRdb, only in-frame clones are kept and a portion is missing. The table shows 55,000 to 65,000 clones, with 70% to 90% occurring only once. Sequencing was done on a sample of PBMCs. The receptors were sampled from a woman between 55 and 75 years old with lung cancer. The CDR3 runs from the conserved cysteine through the conserved F or W. The D gene is left open where the match is weak. Size values are once, few and many counts, or a class for expanded clones, and some rows have none.

V gene,clone size,D gene,J gene,CDR3 length,CDR3 DNA,CDR3 protein
TRBV10-3,medium-sized,TRBD1,TRBJ1-1,14,TGTGCCATCACCGCGGATGGGACAGGGGGGGTAGCTTTCTTT,CAITADGTGGVAFF
TRBV5-8,-,TRBD2,TRBJ2-5,16,TGTGCCAGCAGCCCGCTAGCGGGGGGTTACCAAGAGACCCAGTACTTC,CASSPLAGGYQETQYF
TRBV5-4,-,-,TRBJ2-3,16,TGTGCCAGCAGCTTGGCAACGGGAGTTAGGTCAGATACGCAGTATTTT,CASSLATGVRSDTQYF
TRBV2,-,TRBD1,TRBJ2-1,14,TGTGCCAGCAGTGAGACAGGGGATCAGGGTGAGCAGTTCTTC,CASSETGDQGEQFF
TRBV5-4,-,-,TRBJ2-3,13,TGTGCCAGCAGGACCACAGGGTTAGATACGCAGTATTTT,CASRTTGLDTQYF
TRBV5-1,-,-,TRBJ1-3,14,TGCGCCAGCAGTTCCACAGGCTCTGGAAACACCATATATTTT,CASSSTGSGNTIYF
TRBV11-2,-,-,TRBJ1-1,17,TGTGCCAGCAGCTTCCGGGACGGTGGGTTCATGAACACTGAAGCTTTCTTT,CASSFRDGGFMNTEAFF
TRBV28,few,-,TRBJ2-7,15,TGTGCCAGCAGCTTAGCCGCGGCGTCAGGGAACGAGCAGTACTTC,CASSLAAASGNEQYF
TRBV12-3/TRBV12-4,-,-,TRBJ2-5,11,TGTGCCAGCAGTTTCCAAGAGACCCAGTACTTC,CASSFQETQYF
TRBV28,-,-,TRBJ1-1,12,TGTGCCAGCAGTTCAGCGAACACTGAAGCTTTCTTT,CASSSANTEAFF
TRBV27,once,-,TRBJ1-6,15,TGTGCCAGCAGTGACGGGGGAGGGGATAATTCACCCCTCCACTTT,CASSDGGGDNSPLHF
TRBV6-5,-,TRBD2,TRBJ2-7,14,TGTGCCAGCAGAAACCTAGCGGGAGTCTACGAGCAGTACTTC,CASRNLAGVYEQYF
TRBV6-1,-,-,TRBJ2-1,14,TGTGCCAGCAGTGCAGCCGGGGCTGCCAATGAGCAGTTCTTC,CASSAAGAANEQFF
TRBV7-2,-,-,TRBJ2-3,12,TGTGCCAGCAGCTTAGACACAGATACGCAGTATTTT,CASSLDTDTQYF
TRBV15,-,TRBD1,TRBJ2-7,17,TGTGCCACCAGCAGAGATCAGGGGGCGGGAAGAGCCTACGAGCAGTACTTC,CATSRDQGAGRAYEQYF
TRBV2,-,TRBD2,TRBJ2-3,15,TGTGCCAGCAGTCCTGTAGCGGGGGGGCCAGATACGCAGTATTTT,CASSPVAGGPDTQYF
TRBV9,-,-,TRBJ2-1,13,TGTGCCAGCAGCGTAGGTGTAGCCGCTGAGCAGTTCTTC,CASSVGVAAEQFF
TRBV19,few,-,TRBJ2-7,15,TGTGCCAGTAGTATTCCTGGTGGGACACTTTACGAGCAGTACTTC,CASSIPGGTLYEQYF
TRBV2,-,-,TRBJ2-7,13,TGTGCCAGCCGTAGGATAGGGTCCCACGAGCAGTACTTC,CASRRIGSHEQYF
TRBV28,-,TRBD2,TRBJ2-3,15,TGTGCCAGCGAGGGGAGCGGGGAGGGCACAGATACGCAGTATTTT,CASEGSGEGTDTQYF
TRBV29-1,-,TRBD2,TRBJ2-3,14,TGCAGCGTTGACCAGGGAGGGAGTACAGATACGCAGTATTTT,CSVDQGGSTDTQYF
TRBV10-1,-,-,TRBJ2-1,15,TGCGCCAGCAGTGAGGCCGGGAGCTCCTACAATGAGCAGTTCTTC,CASSEAGSSYNEQFF
TRBV7-2,-,-,TRBJ1-2,11,TGTGCCAGCAGCTTAGACTATGGCTACACCTTC,CASSLDYGYTF
TRBV6-5,-,-,TRBJ1-1,16,TGTGCCAGCAGTTACTCTCCTCCACCCTTGAACACTGAAGCTTTCTTT,CASSYSPPPLNTEAFF
TRBV28,-,TRBD1,TRBJ2-5,14,TGTGCCAGCAGTACAGGGGGACGAGGAGAGACCCAGTACTTC,CASSTGGRGETQYF
TRBV18,-,-,TRBJ1-1,11,TGTGCCAGCTCGCTGTCAAGTGAAGCTTTCTTT,CASSLSSEAFF
TRBV5-1,-,-,TRBJ1-3,15,TGCGCCAGCAGCTCTACAGGGCAAACTGGAAACACCATATATTTT,CASSSTGQTGNTIYF